This T cell receptor beta chain was retrieved from a study of T cells in Graves' hyperthyroidism and ophthalmopathy. The CDR3 regions of TCR beta were amplified from RNA transcripts. A set of HTBI primers served as the primers for a first-round RT-PCR of the TCR CDR3. TCRdb recomputed calls from the multiplex PCR reads with MiXCR, one row per CDR3 protein. The sample yields 500,000 to 750,000 distinct CDR3 sequences, 12% to 15% seen once. Overall study results and limits: Ophthalmopathy, which appeared later, was predicted by the model a median about 6 months before onset.

Germline V lookup: CDR1 SNHLY, CDR2 FYNNEI. The CDR3 extends over 15 amino acids. The V and J ends lost 5 bases and 8 bases, in that order; junction bases with no gene match: 9. This clonotype was observed many times. The antigen is unknown. Exclusions: uncontrolled infection, other autoimmune disease, pregnancy, lactation. This chain links TRBV2 with TRBJ2-1; 10 positions match TRBD2. Sequenced sample: blood. This clonotype originated in a woman younger than 35 with Graves' ophthalmopathy. The CDR3 is CASSSGTSVGDEQFF. CDR3 in DNA: TGTGCCAGCAGTTCCGGGACTAGCGTCGGGGATGAGCAGTTCTTC.